These 26 T cell receptor beta chains share one sample of origin, sequenced in a study of T cells in Graves' hyperthyroidism and ophthalmopathy. RNA transcripts gave rise to amplified TCR beta CDR3 regions. The TCR CDR3 first-round RT-PCR relied on the HTBI primer set. TCRdb re-analysed the multiplex PCR reads in MiXCR, keeping a single row per CDR3 protein. Here the sample spans 750,000 to 950,000 distinct CDR3 sequences, 35% to 45% being singletons. The material sequenced was blood. Receptor source: a man in his late teens or twenties with Graves' hyperthyroidism.

The chain joins TRBV15 to TRBJ1-2, with a tentative D call TRBD1 (5 bases). The V end lost 3 bases, the J end lost 4 bases, and 9 bases lay between the germline ends. This CDR3 comprises 13 residues. Germline V lookup: CDR1 LNHNV, CDR2 YYDKDF (reference sequence). CDR3 in amino acids: CATSSQGSYGYTF. As DNA, the CDR3 is TGTGCCACCAGCAGCCAGGGTAGCTATGGCTACACCTTC.

As to this clonotype: A junction end diverges from the germline sequence, so it may reflect a read error. CDR3 region: CANSLATREPETQYF. DNA of the CDR3: TGTGCCAACAGCTTAGCAACGCGGGAGCCCGAGACCCAGTACTTC. The chain links TRBV7-9 to TRBJ2-5; TRBD2 agrees at 7 bases. CDR1 and CDR2 (germline): SEHNR, FQNEAQ (reference sequence). This CDR3 contains 15 residues.

This CDR3 is CASSPGRFNYEQYF. CDR3 DNA: TGTGCCAGTAGTCCCGGACGGTTCAACTACGAGCAGTACTTC. The rearrangement joins TRBV19 to TRBJ2-7; D is unresolved. V was shortened by 5 bases and J by 3 bases, with 14 bases between the two germline ends. This CDR3 is built from 14 residues. The V gene's germline CDR1 is LNHDA and CDR2 SQIVND (reference sequence).

This sequence joins TRBV20-1 and TRBJ1-4; D not resolved. The CDR3 extends over 15 amino acids. Trimming stripped 6 bases from V and 3 bases from J, with 17 bases between. Germline loops: CDR1 DFQATT, CDR2 SNEGSKA (reference sequence). The CDR3 loop is CSATENRGANEKLFF. The CDR3 DNA reads TGCAGTGCAACTGAGAATCGTGGGGCTAATGAAAAACTGTTTTTT.

This clonotype was counted at least ten times. The chain recombines TRBV25-1 with TRBJ2-5; D is possibly TRBD2 (5 bases). V lost 0 bases and J lost 0, with 11 bases in between. CDR1 MGHDK and CDR2 SYGVNS come from the germline V gene. CDR3 length: 16 residues. DNA of the CDR3: TGTGCCAGCAGTGAATATCGGACCGGGAACCAAGAGACCCAGTACTTC. Its protein product is CASSEYRTGNQETQYF.

This clonotype was recorded many times. The V call is TRBV2, the J call TRBJ1-1; TRBD1 is a possible D gene (6 bases). Trimming took 6 bases from V and 5 from J, leaving 22 bases between them. CDR3 size: 16 residues. Germline V gene lookup returns CDR1 SNHLY and CDR2 FYNNEI. The CDR3 sequence: CASSHRDTVPGTEAFF. CDR3 nucleotides: TGTGCCAGCAGCCACCGGGACACCGTCCCTGGGACTGAAGCTTTCTTT.

Many counts were recorded for this clonotype. This sequence joins TRBV19 and TRBJ1-1; 7 bases match TRBD1. With 6 bases clipped from V and 12 bases from J, the junction kept 7 bases outside the gene matches. The CDR3 is 11 amino acids. Germline CDR1 is LNHDA and CDR2 is SQIVND (reference sequence). CDR3 sequence: CASSPGQTTFF. The DNA of the CDR3 is TGTGCCAGTAGCCCGGGACAGACAACTTTCTTT. Variable domain in full (rest from reference TRBV19 and TRBJ1-1): DGGITQSPKYLFRKEGQNVTLSCEQNLNHDAMYWYRQDPGQGLRLIYYSQIVNDFQKGDIAEGYSVSREKKESFPLTVTSAQKNPTAFYLCASSPGQTTFFGQGTRLTVV.

This clonotype was detected many times. The CDR3 nucleotides are TGCAGCGCCCCTAGCTGGACTAGCGGAGACCAAGAGACCCAGTACTTC. Translated, it gives CSAPSWTSGDQETQYF. The chain carries TRBV29-1 and TRBJ2-5, with 10 positions matching TRBD2. Looked up from germline, CDR1 is SQVTM and CDR2 is ANQGSEA. CDR3 length equals 16 residues. The trim removed 7 bases at V and 0 bases at J, leaving 11 bases unmatched.

This clonotype was detected ten times or more. The rearrangement uses TRBV7-9 and TRBJ1-6, with D perhaps matching TRBD1 (6 bases). V lost 4 bases and J 3 bases, leaving 10 bases between the germline ends. This CDR3 has 15 residues. In germline, CDR1 is SEHNR, CDR2 FQNEAQ (reference sequence). The CDR3 sequence is CASSSNRDYNSPLHF. As DNA, the CDR3 is TGTGCCAGCAGCTCTAACAGGGACTATAATTCACCCCTCCACTTT.

This clonotype was seen ten or more times. The gene calls are TRBV7-8 and TRBJ2-2; D possibly corresponds to TRBD2 (6 bases). Trimming left V 2 bases short and J 8 bases short, with 12 bases between. The germline CDR1 and CDR2 sequences are SGHVS and FQNEAQ. The CDR3 sequence is 14 residues long. In nucleotides, the CDR3 is TGTGCCAGCAGCTTAACTAGCACTCAGGGGGAGCTGTTTTTT. Its translation is CASSLTSTQGELFF.

This clonotype was observed many times. The chain uses TRBV29-1 and TRBJ2-5; D is unresolved. The germline CDR1 and CDR2 sequences are SQVTM and ANQGSEA. This CDR3 is built from 14 residues. V shed 4 bases and J shed 1 base, with 13 bases lying between them. CDR3 sequence reads: CSVARERAQETQYF. As DNA, the CDR3 is TGCAGCGTTGCCCGCGAGAGAGCCCAAGAGACCCAGTACTTC.

This clonotype was seen at least ten times. This rearrangement joins TRBV19 to TRBJ1-4, with D perhaps TRBD1 (5 bases). Germline CDR1 and CDR2: LNHDA and SQIVND (reference sequence). V dropped 3 bases and J dropped 0 bases, with 11 bases sitting between them. The CDR3 has 16 residues. The CDR3 sequence: CASSITGEPTNEKLFF. The CDR3 bases are TGTGCCAGTAGTATCACAGGAGAACCAACTAATGAAAAACTGTTTTTT.

The genes are TRBV7-2 and TRBJ2-7; 8 positions match TRBD2. The ends lost 2 bases at V and 5 bases at J; junction bases unmatched: 11. The length of the CDR3 is 16 residues. Germline CDR1 is SGHTA and CDR2 is FQGNSA. CDR3 protein: CASSLRERGNGHEQYF. CDR3 coding DNA: TGTGCCAGCAGCTTACGGGAGCGGGGGAACGGCCACGAGCAGTACTTC.

The rearrangement joins TRBV29-1 to TRBJ2-2, with D perhaps assigned TRBD1 or TRBD2 (5 bases each). Per the germline V gene, CDR1 is SQVTM and CDR2 is ANQGSEA. The CDR3 has 13 amino acids. V lost 6 bases and J 6 bases, leaving 14 bases between the germline ends. The CDR3 bases are TGCAGCGTGGGGGAAGGGGCACCCGGGGAGCTGTTTTTT. Amino acids: CSVGEGAPGELFF.

This clonotype was recorded many times. The chain combines TRBV7-9 with TRBJ2-7, with 7 bases identical to TRBD2. CDR1 and CDR2 (germline): SEHNR, FQNEAQ (reference sequence). The CDR3 contains 14 residues. V was clipped by 5 bases and J by 2 bases; unmatched bases: 6. The CDR3 is CASSPDGLAYEQYF. The CDR3 DNA follows: TGTGCCAGCAGCCCAGACGGACTAGCCTACGAGCAGTACTTC.

This clonotype occurred a few times. The chain joins TRBV7-8 to TRBJ2-7, with unresolved D. Germline CDR1 is SGHVS and CDR2 is FQNEAQ. Trimming stripped 2 bases from V and 2 bases from J, with 13 bases between. CDR3 length equals 15 residues. CDR3 bases: TGTGCCAGCAGCTTAATGGCAGCTGGGACCTACGAGCAGTACTTC. Its translation: CASSLMAAGTYEQYF. Full variable domain (outside the CDR3, taken from reference TRBV7-8 and TRBJ2-7): GAGVSQSPRYKVAKRGQDVALRCDPISGHVSLFWYQQALGQGPEFLTYFQNEAQLDKSGLPSDRFFAERPEGSVSTLKIQRTQQEDSAVYLCASSLMAAGTYEQYFGPGTRLTVT.

Points on this clonotype: Being one base from a much bigger clone, this may be a read error. The chain joins TRBV7-8 to TRBJ2-5; D unclear. Trimming removed 3 bases from V and 9 bases from J, with 11 bases in between. Germline CDR1 and CDR2: SGHVS and FQNEAQ. CDR3 length: 12 residues. CDR3 sequence (DNA): TGTGCCAGCAGCTTTCTGGCCGAGGCCCAGTACTTC. This translates into CASSFLAEAQYF. The full variable domain, in which reference TRBV7-8 and TRBJ2-5 provide the parts outside the CDR3, is GAGVSQSPRYKVAKRGQDVALRCDPISGHVSLFWYQQALGQGPEFLTYFQNEAQLDKSGLPSDRFFAERPEGSVSTLKIQRTQQEDSAVYLCASSFLAEAQYFGPGTRLLVL.

The chain has TRBV19 and TRBJ2-7, with 7 nucleotides matching TRBD2. Germline CDR1 and CDR2: LNHDA and SQIVND (reference sequence). The trim removed 7 bases at V and 5 bases at J, leaving 8 bases unmatched. This CDR3 spans 13 amino acids. CDR3 coding DNA: TGTGCCAGTACTGAGGCGGGGAGGGACGAGCAGTACTTC. Translating it yields CASTEAGRDEQYF. Looking up the rest from reference TRBV19 and TRBJ2-7 gives the full variable domain: DGGITQSPKYLFRKEGQNVTLSCEQNLNHDAMYWYRQDPGQGLRLIYYSQIVNDFQKGDIAEGYSVSREKKESFPLTVTSAQKNPTAFYLCASTEAGRDEQYFGPGTRLTVT.

Comments on this clonotype: It is unclear where the CDR3 begins or ends on the DNA, so no DNA is shown, and the CDR3 is as TCRdb lists it. The CDR3 spells CASSEFFCATEGAPGNTIYF. The rearrangement joins TRBV25-1 to TRBJ1-3; TRBD1 is the table's D call, not checked against the DNA. The CDR3 is 20 amino acids in total, end residues counted. Looked up from germline, CDR1 is MGHDK and CDR2 is SYGVNS.

This clonotype was recorded at least ten times. The V gene is TRBV12-3 or TRBV12-4, the J gene TRBJ1-4, with TRBD1 matching over 10 bases. V shed 10 bases, J shed 8 bases, and the junction held 7 bases outside the gene matches. The CDR3 has 13 amino acids. In nucleotides, the CDR3 is TGTGCCACCAGGGACAGGGGTGGCGAAAAACTGTTTTTT. Translating it yields CATRDRGGEKLFF.

This clonotype was counted a few times. The chain recombines TRBV7-2 with TRBJ2-7; weak D call: TRBD2 (5 bases). CDR1 and CDR2 (germline): SGHTA, FQGNSA. V lost 3 bases, J lost 0 bases, and 12 bases lay in between. This CDR3 region has 15 residues. The CDR3: CASSFAARASYEQYF. In DNA, the CDR3 is TGTGCCAGCAGCTTCGCGGCGCGGGCCTCCTACGAGCAGTACTTC.

V and J are TRBV29-1 and TRBJ2-6; the match to TRBD1 covers 8 bases. Germline CDR1 SQVTM, CDR2 ANQGSEA. V shed 4 bases, J shed 4 bases, and the junction held 3 bases outside the gene matches. The CDR3 consists of 14 residues. This chain's CDR3 is CSVGTGPGANVLTF. CDR3 nucleotide sequence: TGCAGCGTTGGGACAGGGCCCGGGGCCAACGTCCTGACTTTC. The full variable domain, its missing parts supplied by reference TRBV29-1 and TRBJ2-6, is SAVISQKPSRDICQRGTSLTIQCQVDSQVTMMFWYRQQPGQSLTLIATANQGSEATYESGFVIDKFPISRPNLTFSTLTVSNMSPEDSSIYLCSVGTGPGANVLTFGAGSRLTVL.

V usage is TRBV9 and J usage is TRBJ2-7; TRBD2 is a possible D gene (5 bases). Germline CDR1 SGDLS, CDR2 YYNGEE. V shed 2 bases and J shed 5 bases, with 14 bases lying between them. The CDR3 spans 14 residues. CDR3 nucleotide sequence: TGTGCCAGCAGCGTTGGGTGGAAGGGAGACGAGCAGTACTTC. Its translation: CASSVGWKGDEQYF.

The count of this clonotype is one. The chain couples TRBV11-2 to TRBJ2-7; D assignment may be TRBD1 or TRBD2 (6 bases each). V was pared by 8 bases and J by 5 bases, with 16 bases between. Per the germline V gene, CDR1 is SGHAT and CDR2 is FQNNGV. The CDR3 loop spans 13 amino acids. The CDR3 DNA follows: TGTGCCAGCCACCCTAGGGGGGTGGACGAGCAGTACTTC. It translates to CASHPRGVDEQYF.

The chain is built from TRBV7-8 and TRBJ2-7; D possibly uses TRBD1 or TRBD2 (5 bases each). The V and J ends lost 7 bases and 3 bases respectively, with 19 bases between them. CDR3 length: 15 residues. Germline loops: CDR1 SGHVS, CDR2 FQNEAQ. CDR3 DNA: TGTGCCAGCAATACTCCGGGACCACGAATCTACGAGCAGTACTTC. It specifies CASNTPGPRIYEQYF.

This clonotype was picked up many times. This chain uses TRBV10-3 with TRBJ1-1, with a tentative D call TRBD1 (5 bases). V was clipped by 7 bases and J by 1 base, with 13 bases between them. Per the germline V gene, CDR1 is ENHRY and CDR2 is SYGVKD. This CDR3 contains 14 residues. The CDR3 DNA reads as TGTGCCATCACCCCGGGACGGACGAACACTGAAGCTTTCTTT. Protein: CAITPGRTNTEAFF.